The rows below give T cell receptor beta chains drawn from one sample of a study of T cell responses to AZD1222 COVID-19 vaccine. Generated by immunoSEQ multiplex PCR, the TCRdb table keeps only in-frame clones and is missing some. This table holds about 120,000 clones, approximately 92% found once. The sequenced sample was peripheral blood, obtained 28 days after the second dose of the MenACWY control vaccine. Receptors were obtained from an adult who received the MenACWY meningococcal vaccine as a control. Each CDR3 is given with its conserved first and last residue. A D gene is named only where the DNA matches it firmly. Part of the rows lack a size; the others show once, few, many or a class for expanded clones.

few,TRBV6-2/TRBV6-3,NA,TRBJ2-1,CASSQSSEQFF,TGTGCCAGCAGTCAATCGTCTGAGCAGTTCTTC
NA,TRBV4-1,NA,TRBJ2-1,CASSQGGYNALGSYNEQFF,TGCGCCAGCAGCCAAGGGGGATACAACGCCTTGGGGTCCTACAATGAGCAGTTCTTC
few,TRBV5-8,TRBD1,TRBJ1-6,CASTWDRLSPLHF,TGTGCCAGCACCTGGGACAGGCTGTCACCCCTCCACTTT
NA,TRBV28,NA,TRBJ1-2,CASSSPGRGGYTF,TGTGCCAGCAGTTCCCCAGGAAGAGGCGGCTACACCTTC
NA,TRBV6-4,TRBD2,TRBJ2-7,CARTKTSGHSYEQYF,TGTGCCAGAACCAAGACTAGCGGGCATTCCTACGAGCAGTACTTC
NA,TRBV7-9,NA,TRBJ2-1,CASSLPIPITVTYNEQFF,TGTGCCAGCAGCTTACCAATCCCAATTACAGTTACCTACAATGAGCAGTTCTTC
NA,TRBV6-6,TRBD1,TRBJ2-5,CASSRQGAPESRTQYF,TGTGCCAGCAGCCGACAGGGGGCCCCCGAGTCTAGGACCCAGTACTTC
NA,TRBV2,NA,TRBJ1-6,CASRVPGNSPLHF,TGTGCCAGCCGGGTTCCGGGGAATTCACCCCTCCACTTT
NA,TRBV14,NA,TRBJ1-1,CASSQDPTWGPGEAFF,TGTGCCAGCAGCCAAGATCCCACCTGGGGGCCGGGGGAAGCTTTCTTT
NA,TRBV9,NA,TRBJ1-5,CASSAQGSNQPQHF,TGTGCCAGCAGCGCCCAGGGGAGCAATCAGCCCCAGCATTTT
NA,TRBV7-9,NA,TRBJ1-1,CASSLGHENTEAFF,TGTGCCAGCAGCTTGGGACATGAGAACACTGAAGCTTTCTTT
once,TRBV5-5,TRBD2,TRBJ2-3,CASSFPRTSGTDTQYF,TGTGCCAGCAGCTTTCCGCGGACTAGTGGCACAGATACGCAGTATTTT
NA,TRBV24-1,TRBD1,TRBJ1-2,CATSEAGTGGNYGYTF,TGTGCCACCAGTGAAGCCGGGACAGGGGGTAATTATGGCTACACCTTC
NA,TRBV5-4,TRBD1,TRBJ2-5,CASSPGQGRTETQYF,TGTGCCAGCAGCCCCGGACAGGGACGCACAGAGACCCAGTACTTC
NA,TRBV4-1,NA,TRBJ2-7,CASSQAIGGAYEQYF,TGCGCCAGCAGCCAGGCAATAGGTGGGGCCTACGAGCAGTACTTC
NA,TRBV6-2/TRBV6-3,TRBD2,TRBJ2-3,CASSWARLAAVTQYF,TGTGCCAGCAGTTGGGCGCGACTAGCGGCTGTTACGCAGTATTTT
NA,TRBV12-5,TRBD1,TRBJ2-5,CASGTDRGQTQYF,TGTGCTAGTGGTACCGACAGGGGCCAGACCCAGTACTTC
NA,TRBV2,TRBD1,TRBJ1-4,CASLPGTENEKLFF,TGTGCCAGCCTTCCCGGGACAGAAAATGAAAAACTGTTTTTT
NA,TRBV13,NA,TRBJ2-1,CASSPTGDNEQFF,TGTGCCAGCAGCCCGACAGGCGACAATGAGCAGTTCTTC
NA,TRBV28,NA,TRBJ2-5,CAASTGRETQYF,TGTGCGGCGTCTACGGGGAGGGAGACCCAGTACTTC
NA,TRBV10-3,NA,TRBJ2-1,CAISDPSSYNEQFF,TGTGCCATCAGTGATCCTAGCTCCTACAATGAGCAGTTCTTC
NA,TRBV7-9,TRBD1,TRBJ1-4,CASSLGGGSAEKLFF,TGTGCCAGCAGCTTAGGAGGGGGCTCGGCTGAAAAACTGTTTTTT
NA,TRBV12-3/TRBV12-4,NA,TRBJ2-7,CASSLLTGREQYF,TGTGCCAGCAGTTTATTGACGGGGAGGGAGCAGTACTTC
NA,TRBV5-4,NA,TRBJ1-4,CASSFGGGEKLFF,TGTGCCAGCAGCTTTGGGGGGGGTGAAAAACTGTTTTTT
NA,TRBV6-2/TRBV6-3,TRBD1,TRBJ1-5,CASSRDSYSNQPQHF,TGTGCCAGCAGCCGGGACAGCTATAGCAATCAGCCCCAGCATTTT
once,TRBV25-1,NA,TRBJ1-6,CASSEEGGNSPLHF,TGTGCCAGCAGTGAAGAGGGGGGTAATTCACCCCTCCACTTT
NA,TRBV29-1,TRBD2,TRBJ2-1,CSVSRTSGMGGQFF,TGCAGCGTTTCTAGAACTAGCGGGATGGGGGGGCAGTTCTTC
NA,TRBV18,TRBD1,TRBJ2-1,CASSPTGGASYNEQFF,TGTGCCAGCTCACCGACAGGGGGAGCATCCTACAATGAGCAGTTCTTC
NA,TRBV6-4,NA,TRBJ2-1,CASSAYPVDGSSYNEQFF,TGTGCCAGCAGTGCTTATCCCGTCGACGGTAGCTCCTACAATGAGCAGTTCTTC
NA,TRBV28,TRBD2,TRBJ2-1,CASSSPLGLAGVDEQFF,TGTGCCAGCAGTTCCCCCCTAGGGCTAGCGGGAGTCGATGAGCAGTTCTTC
NA,TRBV11-2,NA,TRBJ1-3,CASSLIRGRTSGNTIYF,TGTGCCAGCAGCTTAATTCGGGGTAGGACCTCTGGAAACACCATATATTTT
NA,TRBV28,NA,TRBJ1-5,CASSSVDRSGDQPQHF,TGTGCCAGCAGTTCCGTAGACAGGTCCGGAGATCAGCCCCAGCATTTT
NA,TRBV6-6,NA,TRBJ1-3,CASSLESGNTIYF,TGTGCCAGCTCCCTCGAATCTGGAAACACCATATATTTT
NA,TRBV29-1,TRBD2,TRBJ2-7,CSGTLPGLAGYEQYF,TGCAGCGGGACTCTACCGGGACTAGCGGGGTACGAGCAGTACTTC
NA,TRBV28,NA,TRBJ2-3,CASSLGGSTDTQYF,TGTGCCAGCAGTTTAGGCGGGAGCACAGATACGCAGTATTTT
NA,TRBV7-6,TRBD1,TRBJ1-5,CASSPGDRGEYSNQPQHF,TGTGCCAGCAGCCCAGGGGACAGGGGAGAATATAGCAATCAGCCCCAGCATTTT
NA,TRBV11-2,NA,TRBJ2-3,CASSLGRTSPREDTQYF,TGTGCCAGCAGCTTAGGGAGGACATCCCCAAGGGAAGATACGCAGTATTTT
NA,TRBV19,TRBD2,TRBJ2-5,CASSTGTSSAETQYF,TGTGCCAGTAGTACCGGGACTAGCTCCGCCGAGACCCAGTACTTC
once,TRBV7-9,TRBD2,TRBJ2-7,CASSPNYLAGSYEQYF,TGTGCCAGCAGCCCCAACTATCTAGCGGGATCCTACGAGCAGTACTTC
NA,TRBV24-1,TRBD2,TRBJ2-1,CATRVAGPGNEQFF,TGTGCCACCAGGGTAGCGGGTCCCGGGAATGAGCAGTTCTTC
NA,TRBV3-1/TRBV3-2,NA,TRBJ2-3,CASTQEVGTSTDTQYF,TGTGCCAGCACCCAAGAGGTGGGCACTAGCACAGATACGCAGTATTTT
NA,TRBV7-6,TRBD2,TRBJ2-2,CASSFGTSGSPLPGELFF,TGTGCCAGCAGCTTTGGAACTAGCGGGAGCCCTCTTCCTGGGGAGCTGTTTTTT
NA,TRBV9,NA,TRBJ1-6,CASSVAGAFPNNSPLHF,TGTGCCAGCAGCGTAGCTGGGGCTTTCCCCAATAATTCACCCCTCCACTTT
NA,TRBV19,NA,TRBJ2-6,CASTGVGTGANVLTF,TGTGCCAGTACCGGTGTTGGTACTGGGGCCAACGTCCTGACTTTC
NA,TRBV9,NA,TRBJ2-1,CASSSQGLNSYNEQFF,TGTGCCAGCAGCTCCCAGGGGTTAAATTCCTACAATGAGCAGTTCTTC
NA,TRBV3-1/TRBV3-2,NA,TRBJ2-2,CASRERKGSAGGELFF,TGTGCCAGCAGGGAACGAAAGGGGTCAGCCGGCGGGGAGCTGTTTTTT